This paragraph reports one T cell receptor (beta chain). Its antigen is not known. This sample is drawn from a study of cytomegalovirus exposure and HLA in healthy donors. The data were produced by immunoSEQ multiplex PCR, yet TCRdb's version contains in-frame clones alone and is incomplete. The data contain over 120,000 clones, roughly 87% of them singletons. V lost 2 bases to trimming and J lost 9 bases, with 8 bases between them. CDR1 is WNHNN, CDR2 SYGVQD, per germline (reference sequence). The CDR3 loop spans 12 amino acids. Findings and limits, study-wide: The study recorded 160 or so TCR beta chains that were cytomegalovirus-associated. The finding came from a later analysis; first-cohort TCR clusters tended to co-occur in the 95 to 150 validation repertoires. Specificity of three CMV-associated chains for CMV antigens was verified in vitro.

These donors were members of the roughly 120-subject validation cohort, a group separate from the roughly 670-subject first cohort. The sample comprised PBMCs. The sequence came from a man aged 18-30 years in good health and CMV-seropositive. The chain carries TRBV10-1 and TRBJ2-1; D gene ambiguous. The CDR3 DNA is TGCGCCAGCAGTGAGCCGGTCGGTGAGCAGTTCTTC. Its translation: CASSEPVGEQFF.